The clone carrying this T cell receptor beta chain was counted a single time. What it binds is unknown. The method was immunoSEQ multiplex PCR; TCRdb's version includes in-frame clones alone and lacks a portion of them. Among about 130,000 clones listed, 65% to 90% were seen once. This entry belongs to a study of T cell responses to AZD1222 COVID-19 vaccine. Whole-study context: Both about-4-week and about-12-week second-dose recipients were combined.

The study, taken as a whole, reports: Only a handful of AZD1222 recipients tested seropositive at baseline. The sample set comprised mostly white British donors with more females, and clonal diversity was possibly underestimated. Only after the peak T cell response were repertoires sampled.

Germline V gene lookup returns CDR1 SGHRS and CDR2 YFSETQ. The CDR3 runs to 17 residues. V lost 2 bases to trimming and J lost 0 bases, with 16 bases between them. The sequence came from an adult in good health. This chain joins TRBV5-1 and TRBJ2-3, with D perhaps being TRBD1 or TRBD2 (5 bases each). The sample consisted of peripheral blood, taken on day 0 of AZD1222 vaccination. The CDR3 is CASSFEGTAISTDTQYF. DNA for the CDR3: TGCGCCAGCAGCTTTGAGGGGACCGCAATTAGCACAGATACGCAGTATTTT.